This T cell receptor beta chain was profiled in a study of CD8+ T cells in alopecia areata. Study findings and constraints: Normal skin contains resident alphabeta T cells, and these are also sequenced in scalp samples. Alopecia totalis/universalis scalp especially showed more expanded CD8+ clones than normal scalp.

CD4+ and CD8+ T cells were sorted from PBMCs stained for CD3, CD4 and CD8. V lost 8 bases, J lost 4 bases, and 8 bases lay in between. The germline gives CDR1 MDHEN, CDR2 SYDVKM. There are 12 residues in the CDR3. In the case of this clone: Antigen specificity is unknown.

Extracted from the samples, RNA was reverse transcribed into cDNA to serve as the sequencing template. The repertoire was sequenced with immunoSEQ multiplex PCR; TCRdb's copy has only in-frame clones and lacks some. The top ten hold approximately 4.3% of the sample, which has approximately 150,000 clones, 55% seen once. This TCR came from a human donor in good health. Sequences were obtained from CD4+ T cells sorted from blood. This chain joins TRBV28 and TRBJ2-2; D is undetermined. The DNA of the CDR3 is TGTGCCAGCTACCAAGGCACCGGGGAGCTGTTTTTT. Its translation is CASYQGTGELFF.